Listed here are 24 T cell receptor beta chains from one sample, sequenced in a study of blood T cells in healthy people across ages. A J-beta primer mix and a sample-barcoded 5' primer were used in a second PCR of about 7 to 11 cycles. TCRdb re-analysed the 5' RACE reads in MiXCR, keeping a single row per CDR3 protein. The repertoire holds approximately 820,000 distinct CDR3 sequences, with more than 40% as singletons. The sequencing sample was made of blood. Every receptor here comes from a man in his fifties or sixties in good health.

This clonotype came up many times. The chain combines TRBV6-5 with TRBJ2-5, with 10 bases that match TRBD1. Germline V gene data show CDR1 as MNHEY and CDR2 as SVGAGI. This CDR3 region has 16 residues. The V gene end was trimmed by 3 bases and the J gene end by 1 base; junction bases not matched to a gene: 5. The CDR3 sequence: CASSYGTGVGQETQYF. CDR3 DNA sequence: TGTGCCAGCAGTTATGGGACAGGGGTTGGCCAAGAGACCCAGTACTTC.

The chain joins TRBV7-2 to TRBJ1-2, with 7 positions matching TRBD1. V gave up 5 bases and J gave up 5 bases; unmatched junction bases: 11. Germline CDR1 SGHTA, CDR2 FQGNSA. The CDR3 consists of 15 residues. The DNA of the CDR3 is TGTGCCAGCAGCCAAACGACAGGGAGAGGGTATGGCTACACCTTC. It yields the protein CASSQTTGRGYGYTF.

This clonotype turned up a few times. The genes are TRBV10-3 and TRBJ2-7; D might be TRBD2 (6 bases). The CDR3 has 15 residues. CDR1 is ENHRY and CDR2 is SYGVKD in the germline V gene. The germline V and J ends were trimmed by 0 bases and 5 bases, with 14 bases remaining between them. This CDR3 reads CAISESGGRINEQYF. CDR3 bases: TGTGCCATCAGTGAGTCTGGAGGGCGGATAAACGAGCAGTACTTC.

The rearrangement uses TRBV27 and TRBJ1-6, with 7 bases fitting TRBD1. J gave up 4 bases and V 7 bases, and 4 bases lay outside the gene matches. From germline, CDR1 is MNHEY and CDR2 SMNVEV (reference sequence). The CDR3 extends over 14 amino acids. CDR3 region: CASNPTGYNSPLHF. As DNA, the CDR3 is TGTGCCAGCAACCCGACAGGGTATAATTCACCCCTCCACTTT.

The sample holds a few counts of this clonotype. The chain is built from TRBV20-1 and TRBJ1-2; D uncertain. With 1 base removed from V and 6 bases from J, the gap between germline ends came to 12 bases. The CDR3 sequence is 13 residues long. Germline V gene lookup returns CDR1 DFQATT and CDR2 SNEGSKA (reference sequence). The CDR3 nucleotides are TGCAGTGCTAGAGTAGTAGGAGAAAATGGCTACACCTTC. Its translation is CSARVVGENGYTF.

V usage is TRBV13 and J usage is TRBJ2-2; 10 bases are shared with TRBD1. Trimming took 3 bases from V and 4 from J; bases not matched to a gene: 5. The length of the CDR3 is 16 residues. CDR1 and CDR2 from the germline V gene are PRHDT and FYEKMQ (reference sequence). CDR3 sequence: CASSFRDRGGTGELFF. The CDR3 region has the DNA TGTGCCAGCAGCTTTAGGGACAGGGGAGGCACCGGGGAGCTGTTTTTT.

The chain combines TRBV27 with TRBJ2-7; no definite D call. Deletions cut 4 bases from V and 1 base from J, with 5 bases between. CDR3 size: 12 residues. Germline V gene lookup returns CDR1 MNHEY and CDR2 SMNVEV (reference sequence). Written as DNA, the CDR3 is TGTGCCAGCAGTTCATATTCCTACGAGCAGTACTTC. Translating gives CASSSYSYEQYF.

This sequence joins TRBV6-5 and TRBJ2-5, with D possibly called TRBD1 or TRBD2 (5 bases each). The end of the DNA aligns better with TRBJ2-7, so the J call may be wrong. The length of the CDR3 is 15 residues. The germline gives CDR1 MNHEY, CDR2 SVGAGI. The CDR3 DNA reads TGTGCCAGCAGGGGGGACGGCAGAAAAGACTACGAGCAGTACTTC. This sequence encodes CASRGDGRKDYEQYF.

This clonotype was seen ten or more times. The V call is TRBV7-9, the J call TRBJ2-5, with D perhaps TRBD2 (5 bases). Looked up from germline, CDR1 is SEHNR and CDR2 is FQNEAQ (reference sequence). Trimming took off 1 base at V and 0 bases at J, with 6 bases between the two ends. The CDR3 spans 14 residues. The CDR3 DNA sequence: TGTGCCAGCAGCTTAGGGCGGGACCAAGAGACCCAGTACTTC. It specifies CASSLGRDQETQYF.

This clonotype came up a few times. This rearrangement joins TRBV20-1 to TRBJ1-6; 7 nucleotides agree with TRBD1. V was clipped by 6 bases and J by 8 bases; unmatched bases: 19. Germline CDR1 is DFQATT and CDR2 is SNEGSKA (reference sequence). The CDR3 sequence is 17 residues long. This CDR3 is CSAPGGTVWRGDSPLHF. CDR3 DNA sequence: TGCAGTGCCCCAGGGGGGACTGTGTGGCGTGGGGATTCACCCCTCCACTTT.

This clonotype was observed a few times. The CDR3: CASSLWGTTDTQYF. In DNA form, the CDR3 reads TGTGCCAGCAGTTTATGGGGGACCACAGATACGCAGTATTTT. The V gene is TRBV27, the J gene TRBJ2-3, with D perhaps assigned TRBD1 or TRBD2 (5 bases each). V dropped 1 base and J dropped 2 bases, with 7 bases sitting between them. The CDR3 runs to 14 residues. Germline CDR1 MNHEY, CDR2 SMNVEV (reference sequence).

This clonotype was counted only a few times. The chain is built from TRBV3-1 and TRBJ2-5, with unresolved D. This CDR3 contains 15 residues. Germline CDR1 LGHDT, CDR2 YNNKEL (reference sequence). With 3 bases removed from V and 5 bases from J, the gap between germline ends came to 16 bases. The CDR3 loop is CASSHLKVSRETQYF. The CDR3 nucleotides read TGTGCCAGCAGCCATTTGAAGGTCAGTCGGGAGACCCAGTACTTC.

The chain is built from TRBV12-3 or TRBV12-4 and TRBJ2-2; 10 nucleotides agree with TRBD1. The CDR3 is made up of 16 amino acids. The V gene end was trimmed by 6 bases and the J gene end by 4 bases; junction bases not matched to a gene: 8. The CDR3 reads CASSSSGTGVTGELFF. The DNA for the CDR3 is TGTGCCAGCAGCTCTTCCGGGACAGGGGTCACCGGGGAGCTGTTTTTT.

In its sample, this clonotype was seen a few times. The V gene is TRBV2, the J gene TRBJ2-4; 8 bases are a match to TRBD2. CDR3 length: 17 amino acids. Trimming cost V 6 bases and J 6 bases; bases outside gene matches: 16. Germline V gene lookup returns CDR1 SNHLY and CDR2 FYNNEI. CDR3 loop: CASRRGTSSSDVNIQYF. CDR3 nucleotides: TGTGCCAGCAGGCGCGGGACTAGTAGCTCTGATGTAAACATTCAGTACTTC.

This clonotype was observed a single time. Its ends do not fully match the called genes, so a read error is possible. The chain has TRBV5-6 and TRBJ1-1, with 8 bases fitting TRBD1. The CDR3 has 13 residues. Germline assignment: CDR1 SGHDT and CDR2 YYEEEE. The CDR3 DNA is TGTACCAGCAGCTTACAGGGGGGCACTGAAGCTTTCTTT. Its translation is CTSSLQGGTEAFF.

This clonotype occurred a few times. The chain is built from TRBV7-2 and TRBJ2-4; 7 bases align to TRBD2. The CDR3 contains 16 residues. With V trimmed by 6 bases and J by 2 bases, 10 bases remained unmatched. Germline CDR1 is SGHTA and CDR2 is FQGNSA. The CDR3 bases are TGTGCCAGCAGACCGGGTGGGGGAGGGACCAAAAACATTCAGTACTTC. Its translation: CASRPGGGGTKNIQYF.

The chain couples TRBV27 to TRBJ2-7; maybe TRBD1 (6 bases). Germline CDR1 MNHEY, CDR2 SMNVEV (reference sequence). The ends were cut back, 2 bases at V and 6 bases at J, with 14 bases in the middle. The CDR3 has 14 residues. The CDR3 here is CASSLPGHLFEQYF. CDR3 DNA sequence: TGTGCCAGCAGTTTACCGGGACACCTTTTCGAGCAGTACTTC.

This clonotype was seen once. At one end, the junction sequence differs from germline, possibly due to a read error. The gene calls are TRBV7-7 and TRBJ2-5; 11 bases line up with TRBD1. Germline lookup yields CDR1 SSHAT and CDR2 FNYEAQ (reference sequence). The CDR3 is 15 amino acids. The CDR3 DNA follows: TGTGCTAGCAGCGATAGGACAGGGGGCGCCGAGACCCAGTACTTC. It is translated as CASSDRTGGAETQYF.

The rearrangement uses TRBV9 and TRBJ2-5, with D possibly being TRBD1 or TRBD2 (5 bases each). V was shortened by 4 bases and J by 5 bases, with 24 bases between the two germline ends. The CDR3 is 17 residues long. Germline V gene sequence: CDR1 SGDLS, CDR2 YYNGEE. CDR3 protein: CASSSGPGRQGGETQYF. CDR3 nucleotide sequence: TGTGCCAGCAGCTCTGGACCAGGAAGGCAGGGCGGGGAGACCCAGTACTTC.

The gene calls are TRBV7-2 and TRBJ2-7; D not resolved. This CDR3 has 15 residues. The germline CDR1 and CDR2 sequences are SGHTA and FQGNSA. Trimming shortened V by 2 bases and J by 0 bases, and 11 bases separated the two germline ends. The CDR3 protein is CASSLWSESSYEQYF. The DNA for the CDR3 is TGTGCCAGCAGCTTATGGTCGGAAAGCTCCTACGAGCAGTACTTC.

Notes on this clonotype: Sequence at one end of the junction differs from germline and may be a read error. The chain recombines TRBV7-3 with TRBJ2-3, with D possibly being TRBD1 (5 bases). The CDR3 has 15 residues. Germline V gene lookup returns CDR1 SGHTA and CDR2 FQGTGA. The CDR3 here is CAGSLCGRGTDTQYF. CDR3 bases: TGTGCCGGCAGCTTATGTGGCAGGGGCACAGATACGCAGTATTTT.

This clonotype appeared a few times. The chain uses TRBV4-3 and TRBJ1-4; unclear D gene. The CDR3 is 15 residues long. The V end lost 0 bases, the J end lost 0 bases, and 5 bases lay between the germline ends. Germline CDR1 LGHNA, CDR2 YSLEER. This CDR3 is CASSQEETTNEKLFF. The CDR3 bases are TGCGCCAGCAGCCAAGAGGAAACAACTAATGAAAAACTGTTTTTT.

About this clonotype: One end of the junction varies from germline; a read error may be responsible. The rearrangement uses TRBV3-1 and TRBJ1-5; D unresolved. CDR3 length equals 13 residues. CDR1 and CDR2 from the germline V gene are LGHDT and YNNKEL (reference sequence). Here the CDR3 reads CAISQDRGQPQHF. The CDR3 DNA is TGTGCCATCAGCCAAGATCGAGGACAGCCCCAGCATTTT.

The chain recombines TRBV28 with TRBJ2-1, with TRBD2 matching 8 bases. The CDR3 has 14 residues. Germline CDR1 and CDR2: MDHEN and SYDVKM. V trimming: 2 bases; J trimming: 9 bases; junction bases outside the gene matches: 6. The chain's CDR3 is CASSLRIAGLEQFF. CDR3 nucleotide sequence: TGTGCCAGCAGTTTAAGGATAGCGGGGCTTGAGCAGTTCTTC.